The sequence of this T cell receptor beta chain was determined in a study of blood T cell repertoires in COVID-19. For the study at large: Samples representing acute and convalescent COVID-19 were sourced from the United States, Italy and Spain. T cells, B-cell-depleted T cells, or PBMCs provided the cDNA or gDNA that served as material.

This CDR3 is built from 14 residues. After removal of 7 bases from V and 3 bases from J, the junction contained 6 bases not matched to a gene. Germline CDR1 MDHEN, CDR2 SYDVKM. Authors' analysis steps: Amplification of reference gene primers was used by the study to estimate nucleated cell counts. The assay was immunoSEQ multiplex PCR, and TCRdb's table has in-frame clones only and misses some. V, J and clone size derive from that table, while D and trimming were established from the DNA sequence. The sample shows 120,000 to 150,000 clones, 88% of them seen only once. Living in roughly 23 US areas, the participants were between roughly 18 and 89 years of age.

Sequencing was done on a sample of PBMCs or T cells enriched from blood (not recorded which). V usage is TRBV28 and J usage is TRBJ1-5; 7 nucleotides match TRBD1. This receptor was identified in a woman aged 25 to 39 with acute COVID-19. The CDR3 reads CASTSGQINQPQHF. For the CDR3, the DNA is TGTGCCAGCACTTCGGGACAGATCAATCAGCCCCAGCATTTT. Drawing the rest from reference TRBV28 and TRBJ1-5, the complete variable domain is DVKVTQSSRYLVKRTGEKVFLECVQDMDHENMFWYRQDPGLGLRLIYFSYDVKMKEKGDIPEGYSVSREKKERFSLILESASTNQTSMYLCASTSGQINQPQHFGDGTRLSIL.